This T cell receptor beta chain derives from a study of blood T cell repertoires in COVID-19. Turning to the study itself: Acute and convalescent COVID-19 samples came from the United States, Italy and Spain.

The V end lost 4 bases, the J end lost 2 bases, and 15 bases lay between the germline ends. The CDR3 sequence is 16 residues long. CDR1 and CDR2 (germline): MNHEY, SVGAGI. In the original analysis: Counts of nucleated cells, estimated from reference gene primer amplification, were obtained. Using immunoSEQ multiplex PCR, the repertoire was profiled, and TCRdb retains in-frame clones only, with some absent. V and J calls and clone size are those listed in that table; D and trimming were worked out from the DNA. This table has about 150,000 clones, about 80% appearing once. The chain recombines TRBV6-5 with TRBJ2-1; weak D call: TRBD1 (5 bases). The specimen was peripheral blood. The TCR originated in a human donor in a cohort sampled during active COVID-19. CDR3 residues: CASSSIARVPYNEQFF. The DNA of the CDR3 is TGTGCCAGCAGTTCGATAGCCAGGGTCCCCTACAATGAGCAGTTCTTC.